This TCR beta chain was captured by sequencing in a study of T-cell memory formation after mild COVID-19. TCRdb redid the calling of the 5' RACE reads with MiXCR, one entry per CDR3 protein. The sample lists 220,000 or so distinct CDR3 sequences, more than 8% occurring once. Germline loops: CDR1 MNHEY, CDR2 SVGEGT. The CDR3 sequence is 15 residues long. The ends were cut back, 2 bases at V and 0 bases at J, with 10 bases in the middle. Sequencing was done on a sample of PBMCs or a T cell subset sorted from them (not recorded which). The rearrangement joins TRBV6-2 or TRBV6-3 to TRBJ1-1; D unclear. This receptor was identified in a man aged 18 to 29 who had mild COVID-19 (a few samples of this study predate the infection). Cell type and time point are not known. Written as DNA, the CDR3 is TGTGCCAGCAGTTACGATTGGCCGATGAACACTGAAGCTTTCTTT. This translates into CASSYDWPMNTEAFF.